A selection of T cell receptor beta chains follows, all from one sample in a study of cytomegalovirus exposure and HLA in healthy donors. Sequencing was performed with immunoSEQ multiplex PCR; in TCRdb, only in-frame clones are kept and a portion is missing. The top ten clones hold approximately 12% of a sample with about 250,000 clones, less than 90% of them seen once. The sample comprised PBMCs. The receptors here all came from a man younger than 30 in good health and CMV-seropositive. Both conserved end residues are part of each CDR3. The D gene is left open where the match is weak. Clone size is stated in some rows and not others, as once, few, many or a class when expanded.

v_call	j_call	d_call	clone_size	cdr3_aa	cdr3_nt
TRBV11-3	TRBJ2-1	TRBD1	NA	CASSPGDRAYNEQFF	TGTGCCAGCAGCCCCGGGGACAGGGCCTACAATGAGCAGTTCTTC
TRBV27	TRBJ2-5	NA	NA	CASSSIFPGRETQYF	TGTGCCAGCAGTTCCATCTTCCCAGGGAGAGAGACCCAGTACTTC
TRBV29-1	TRBJ2-7	NA	NA	CSVDPGYTGEQYF	TGCAGCGTTGACCCAGGGTATACAGGGGAGCAGTACTTC
TRBV7-9	TRBJ1-1	NA	NA	CASSLGRTMNTEAFF	TGTGCCAGCAGCTTAGGGCGGACGATGAACACTGAAGCTTTCTTT
TRBV18	TRBJ1-5	NA	NA	CASSPNSRVFGQPQHF	TGTGCCAGCTCTCCTAACTCCAGGGTATTCGGGCAGCCCCAGCATTTT
TRBV19	TRBJ2-7	NA	NA	CATASVGGYEQYF	TGTGCCACGGCCTCCGTTGGGGGCTACGAGCAGTACTTC
TRBV5-1	TRBJ1-1	NA	once	CASSLEESGGLDEAFF	TGCGCCAGCAGCTTGGAGGAGAGTGGGGGGTTAGATGAAGCTTTCTTT
TRBV2	TRBJ1-1	TRBD1	NA	CASNHGRGRSEAFF	TGTGCCAGCAATCACGGGAGGGGGCGTTCTGAAGCTTTCTTT
TRBV6-6	TRBJ2-5	TRBD1	NA	CASSPQGAVETQYF	TGTGCCAGCAGCCCGCAGGGGGCCGTAGAGACCCAGTACTTC
TRBV19	TRBJ1-5	NA	once	CASSIDYDARSQPQHF	TGTGCCAGTAGTATAGATTATGATGCCAGGAGTCAGCCCCAGCATTTT
TRBV7-8	TRBJ1-1	NA	NA	CASSATGRYTEAFF	TGTGCCAGCAGCGCTACAGGGCGGTACACTGAAGCTTTCTTT
TRBV7-3	TRBJ2-3	NA	NA	CASSLISREGEQYF	TGTGCCAGCAGCTTAATAAGTCGCGAGGGGGAGCAGTATTTT
TRBV29-1	TRBJ2-3	NA	NA	CSVRQGNTDTQYF	TGCAGCGTTAGGCAGGGGAACACAGATACGCAGTATTTT
TRBV27	TRBJ2-4	NA	NA	CASSLLGNLAKNIQYF	TGTGCCAGCAGTTTATTGGGGAACTTAGCCAAAAACATTCAGTACTTC
TRBV18	TRBJ1-1	NA	NA	CASSPAASKRNTEAFF	TGTGCCAGCTCACCAGCTGCGTCGAAGAGGAACACTGAAGCTTTCTTT
TRBV9	TRBJ2-1	TRBD2	NA	CASSPLGLAGVNEQFF	TGTGCCAGCAGCCCCCTTGGGCTAGCGGGAGTGAATGAGCAGTTCTTC
TRBV6-5	TRBJ1-2	NA	NA	CASSTGLLYGYTF	TGTGCCAGCAGTACCGGGCTTCTCTATGGCTACACCTTC
TRBV19	TRBJ2-3	NA	few	CASSIGSGPQYF	TGTGCCAGTAGTATAGGTAGCGGCCCGCAGTATTTT
TRBV5-4	TRBJ2-7	TRBD2	NA	CASSFGTSGTYEQYF	TGTGCCAGCAGCTTCGGGACTAGCGGGACCTACGAGCAGTACTTC
TRBV4-2	TRBJ1-4	TRBD1	NA	CASSQGLQGADTNEKLFF	TGTGCCAGCAGCCAAGGATTACAGGGGGCGGATACTAATGAAAAACTGTTTTTT
TRBV19	TRBJ1-2	TRBD1	NA	CASSTGGYGYTF	TGTGCCAGTTCGACAGGGGGCTATGGCTACACCTTC
TRBV9	TRBJ2-1	TRBD2	NA	CASSVVGTSGGVFNEQFF	TGTGCCAGCAGCGTAGTCGGGACTAGCGGGGGAGTCTTCAATGAGCAGTTCTTC
TRBV11-2	TRBJ2-7	TRBD2	NA	CASSATSGNYEQYF	TGTGCCAGCAGCGCGACTAGCGGGAACTACGAGCAGTACTTC
TRBV2	TRBJ1-5	TRBD1	NA	CATQLGTGGKQPQHF	TGTGCCACCCAACTGGGGACAGGGGGCAAACAGCCCCAGCATTTT
TRBV9	TRBJ2-2	NA	once	CASSAGQNTGELFF	TGTGCCAGCAGCGCCGGACAGAACACCGGGGAGCTGTTTTTT
TRBV7-9	TRBJ1-4	NA	NA	CASSQGEGRNEKLFF	TGTGCCAGCAGCCAAGGAGAAGGACGAAATGAAAAACTGTTTTTT
TRBV5-1	TRBJ1-1	NA	few	CASSLGIMNTEAFF	TGCGCCAGCAGCTTGGGCATAATGAACACTGAAGCTTTCTTT
TRBV29-1	TRBJ2-5	TRBD2	NA	CSVGPSGRAETQYF	TGCAGCGTTGGTCCTAGCGGGAGGGCAGAGACCCAGTACTTC
TRBV7-3	TRBJ2-1	TRBD2	NA	CASSLAGGRGNEQFF	TGTGCCAGCAGCTTAGCTGGCGGGAGGGGGAATGAGCAGTTCTTC
TRBV5-1	TRBJ2-1	TRBD2	NA	CASQSREARNEQFF	TGCGCCAGCCAGTCGCGGGAGGCCCGCAATGAGCAGTTCTTC
TRBV7-8	TRBJ1-2	NA	few	CASSLLGLSGYTF	TGTGCCAGCAGCTTACTGGGATTAAGTGGCTACACCTTC
TRBV18	TRBJ1-1	NA	few	CASSPPVGTTEAFF	TGTGCCAGCTCACCACCGGTCGGGACCACTGAAGCTTTCTTT
TRBV10-2	TRBJ2-7	NA	NA	CASTGTGRSTYEQYF	TGCGCCAGCACCGGAACAGGGAGGTCAACCTACGAGCAGTACTTC